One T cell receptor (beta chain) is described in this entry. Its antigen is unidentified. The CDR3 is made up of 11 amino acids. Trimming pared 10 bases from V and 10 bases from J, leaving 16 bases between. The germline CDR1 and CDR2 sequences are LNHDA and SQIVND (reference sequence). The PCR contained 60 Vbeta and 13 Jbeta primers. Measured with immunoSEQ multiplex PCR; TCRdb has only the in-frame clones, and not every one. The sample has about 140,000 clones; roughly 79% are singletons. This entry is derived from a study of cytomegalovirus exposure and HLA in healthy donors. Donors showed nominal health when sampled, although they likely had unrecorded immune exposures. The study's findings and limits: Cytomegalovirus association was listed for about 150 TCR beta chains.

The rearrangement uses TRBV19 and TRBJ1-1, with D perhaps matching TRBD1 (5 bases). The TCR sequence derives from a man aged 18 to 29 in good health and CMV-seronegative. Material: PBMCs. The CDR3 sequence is CAIDTPGGAFF. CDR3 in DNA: TGTGCCATCGACACCCCCGGGGGAGCTTTCTTT.